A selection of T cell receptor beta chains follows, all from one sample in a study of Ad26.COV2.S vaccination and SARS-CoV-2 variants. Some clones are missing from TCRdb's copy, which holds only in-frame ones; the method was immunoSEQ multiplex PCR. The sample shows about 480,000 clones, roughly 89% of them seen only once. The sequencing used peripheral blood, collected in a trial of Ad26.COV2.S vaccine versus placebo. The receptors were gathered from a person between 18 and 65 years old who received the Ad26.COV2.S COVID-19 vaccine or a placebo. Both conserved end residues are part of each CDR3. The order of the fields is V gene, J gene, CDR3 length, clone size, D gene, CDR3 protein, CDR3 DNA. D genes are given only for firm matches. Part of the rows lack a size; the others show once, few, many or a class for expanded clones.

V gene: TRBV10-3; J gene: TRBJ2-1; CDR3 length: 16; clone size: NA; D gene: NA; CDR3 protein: CAISSTSTALYNEQFF; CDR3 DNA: TGTGCCATCAGCTCCACCTCGACCGCTTTATACAATGAGCAGTTCTTC
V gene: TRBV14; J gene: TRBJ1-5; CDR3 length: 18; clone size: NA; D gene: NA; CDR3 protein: CASSQWEGGVRGNQPQHF; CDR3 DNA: TGTGCCAGCAGCCAATGGGAAGGCGGGGTTCGAGGCAATCAGCCCCAGCATTTT
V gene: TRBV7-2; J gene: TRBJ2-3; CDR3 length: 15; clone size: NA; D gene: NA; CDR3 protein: CASRQAPLNTDTQYF; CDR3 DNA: TGTGCCAGCCGACAGGCCCCGTTGAACACAGATACGCAGTATTTT
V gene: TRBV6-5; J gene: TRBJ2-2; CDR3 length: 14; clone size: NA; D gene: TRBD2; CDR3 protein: CASTRGLATGELFF; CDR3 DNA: TGTGCCAGCACCAGAGGACTAGCAACCGGGGAGCTGTTTTTT
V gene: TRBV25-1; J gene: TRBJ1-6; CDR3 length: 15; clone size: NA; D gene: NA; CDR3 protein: CASSEGTGLYSPLHF; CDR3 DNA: TGTGCCAGCAGTGAAGGAACAGGGTTGTACTCACCCCTCCACTTT
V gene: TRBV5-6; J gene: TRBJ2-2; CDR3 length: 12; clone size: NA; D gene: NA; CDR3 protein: CASSPGTGELFF; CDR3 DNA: TGTGCCAGCAGCCCGGGCACCGGGGAGCTGTTTTTT
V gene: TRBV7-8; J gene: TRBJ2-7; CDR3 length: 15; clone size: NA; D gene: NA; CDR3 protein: CASSLIPGSSYEQYF; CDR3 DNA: TGTGCCAGCAGCTTAATTCCTGGGAGCTCCTACGAGCAGTACTTC
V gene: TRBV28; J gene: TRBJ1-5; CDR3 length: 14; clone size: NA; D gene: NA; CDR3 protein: CASTGGSGYQPQHF; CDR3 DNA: TGTGCCAGCACCGGGGGCTCGGGATATCAGCCCCAGCATTTT
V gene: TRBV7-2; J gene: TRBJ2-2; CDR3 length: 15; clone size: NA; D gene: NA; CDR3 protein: CASSLTELNTGELFF; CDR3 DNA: TGTGCCAGCAGCCTAACGGAGCTGAACACCGGGGAGCTGTTTTTT
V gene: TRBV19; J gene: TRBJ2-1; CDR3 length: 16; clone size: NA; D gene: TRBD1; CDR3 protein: CASSIGTGTGVHEQFF; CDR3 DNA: TGTGCCAGTAGTATAGGAACCGGGACAGGGGTCCATGAGCAGTTCTTC
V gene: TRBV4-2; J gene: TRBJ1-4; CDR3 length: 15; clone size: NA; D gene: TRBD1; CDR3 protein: CASSITQGVDEKLFF; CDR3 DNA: TGTGCCAGCAGTATCACCCAGGGGGTAGATGAAAAACTGTTTTTT
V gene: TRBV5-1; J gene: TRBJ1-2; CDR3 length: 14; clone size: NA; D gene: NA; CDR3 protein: CASSLASQGDGYTF; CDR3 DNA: TGCGCCAGCAGCTTGGCCTCGCAGGGTGATGGCTACACCTTC
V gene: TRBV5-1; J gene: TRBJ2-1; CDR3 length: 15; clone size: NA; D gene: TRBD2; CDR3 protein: CASSLAGAAGVEQFF; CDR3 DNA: TGCGCCAGCAGCTTGGCAGGCGCGGCGGGAGTTGAGCAGTTCTTC
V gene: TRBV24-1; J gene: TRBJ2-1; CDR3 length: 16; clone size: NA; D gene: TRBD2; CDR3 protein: CATSPNGAGDNNEQFF; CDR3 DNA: TGTGCCACCAGTCCCAACGGGGCGGGAGACAACAATGAGCAGTTCTTC
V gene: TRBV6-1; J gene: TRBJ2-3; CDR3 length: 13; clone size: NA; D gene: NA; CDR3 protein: CASSEASRMRQYF; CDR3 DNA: TGTGCCAGCAGTGAAGCGTCTCGCATGAGGCAGTATTTT
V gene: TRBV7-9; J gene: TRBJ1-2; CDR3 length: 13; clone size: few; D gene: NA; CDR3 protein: CASSFQGNYGYTF; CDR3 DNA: TGTGCCAGCAGCTTCCAGGGTAACTATGGCTACACCTTC
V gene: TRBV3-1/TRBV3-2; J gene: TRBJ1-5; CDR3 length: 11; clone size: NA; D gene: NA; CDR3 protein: CASSQGGAQHF; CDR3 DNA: TGTGCCAGCAGCCAAGGGGGGGCCCAGCATTTT
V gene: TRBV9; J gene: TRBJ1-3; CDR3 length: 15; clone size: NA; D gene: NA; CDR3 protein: CASSDGRRSGNTIYF; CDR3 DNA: TGTGCCAGCAGCGATGGACGTAGGTCTGGAAACACCATATATTTT
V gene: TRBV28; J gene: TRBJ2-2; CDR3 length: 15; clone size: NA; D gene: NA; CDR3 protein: CASSLAGWDTGELFF; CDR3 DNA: TGTGCCAGCAGTTTGGCGGGATGGGACACCGGGGAGCTGTTTTTT
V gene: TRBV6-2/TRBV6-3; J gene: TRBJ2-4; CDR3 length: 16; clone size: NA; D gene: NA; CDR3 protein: CASSPTRLLAKNIQYF; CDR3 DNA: TGTGCCAGCAGTCCGACTAGACTACTAGCCAAAAACATTCAGTACTTC
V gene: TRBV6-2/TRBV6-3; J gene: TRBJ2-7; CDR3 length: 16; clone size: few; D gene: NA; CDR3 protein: CASSYSIYQGSYEQYF; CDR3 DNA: TGTGCCAGCAGTTACTCGATTTATCAGGGGTCCTACGAGCAGTACTTC
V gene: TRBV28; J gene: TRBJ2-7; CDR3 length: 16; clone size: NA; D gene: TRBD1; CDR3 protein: CASSRGGTGVSYEQYF; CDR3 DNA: TGTGCCAGCAGCCGTGGGGGGACAGGGGTGTCCTACGAGCAGTACTTC
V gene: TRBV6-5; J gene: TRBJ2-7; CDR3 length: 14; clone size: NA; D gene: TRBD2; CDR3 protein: CASKKRDSQNEQYF; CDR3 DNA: TGTGCCAGCAAAAAGCGGGATTCCCAAAACGAGCAGTACTTC
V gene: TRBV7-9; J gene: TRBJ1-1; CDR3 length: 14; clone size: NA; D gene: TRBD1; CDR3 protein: CASSSTTGDTEAFF; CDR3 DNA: TGTGCCAGCAGCTCGACGACAGGGGATACGGAAGCTTTCTTT
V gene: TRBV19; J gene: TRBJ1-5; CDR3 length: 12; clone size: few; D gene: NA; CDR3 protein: CASNMGNQPQHF; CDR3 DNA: TGTGCCAGTAATATGGGCAATCAGCCCCAGCATTTT
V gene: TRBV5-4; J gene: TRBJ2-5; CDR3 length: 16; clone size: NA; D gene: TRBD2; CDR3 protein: CASSSGGRAHQETQYF; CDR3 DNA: TGTGCCAGCAGCTCTGGTGGGAGGGCCCACCAAGAGACCCAGTACTTC
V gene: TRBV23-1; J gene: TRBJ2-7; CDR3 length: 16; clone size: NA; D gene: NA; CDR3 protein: CASSQSDLAGGSEQYF; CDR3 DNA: TGCGCCAGCAGTCAATCCGATCTAGCAGGGGGGTCCGAGCAGTACTTC
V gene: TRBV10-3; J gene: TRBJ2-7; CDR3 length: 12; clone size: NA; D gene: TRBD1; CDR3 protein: CAIGTGLSEQYF; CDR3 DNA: TGTGCTATCGGGACAGGGCTTTCCGAGCAGTACTTC
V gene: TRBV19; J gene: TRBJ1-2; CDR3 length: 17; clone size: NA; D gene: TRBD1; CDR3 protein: CASSLLAGTGQNYGYTF; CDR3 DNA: TGTGCCAGTAGTCTACTCGCCGGGACAGGGCAGAACTATGGCTACACCTTC
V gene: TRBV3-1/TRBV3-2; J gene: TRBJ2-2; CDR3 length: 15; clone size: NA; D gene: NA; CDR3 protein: CASSPRGAGTGELFF; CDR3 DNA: TGTGCCAGCAGTCCCAGGGGGGCGGGAACCGGGGAGCTGTTTTTT
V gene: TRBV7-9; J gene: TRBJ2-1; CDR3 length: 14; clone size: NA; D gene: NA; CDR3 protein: CASSPTSVGVEQFF; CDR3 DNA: TGTGCCAGCAGCCCGACCTCAGTGGGTGTTGAGCAGTTCTTC
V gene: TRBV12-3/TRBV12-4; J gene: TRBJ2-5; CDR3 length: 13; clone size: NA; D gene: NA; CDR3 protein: CASRTTGRETQYF; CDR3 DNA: TGTGCCAGCAGAACTACAGGGAGGGAGACCCAGTACTTC
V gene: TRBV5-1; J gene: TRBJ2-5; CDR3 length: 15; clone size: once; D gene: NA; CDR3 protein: CASSLRGMGQETQYF; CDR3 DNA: TGCGCCAGCAGCTTACGCGGGATGGGTCAAGAGACCCAGTACTTC
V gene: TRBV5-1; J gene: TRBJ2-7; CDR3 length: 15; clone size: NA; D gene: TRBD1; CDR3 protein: CASSLGTGPSYEQYF; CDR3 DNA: TGCGCCAGCAGCTTGGGGACAGGACCCTCCTACGAGCAGTACTTC
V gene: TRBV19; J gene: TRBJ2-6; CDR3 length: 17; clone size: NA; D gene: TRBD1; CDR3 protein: CASSRGQGIPGANVLTF; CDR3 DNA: TGTGCCAGTAGTAGAGGACAGGGCATACCTGGGGCCAACGTCCTGACTTTC
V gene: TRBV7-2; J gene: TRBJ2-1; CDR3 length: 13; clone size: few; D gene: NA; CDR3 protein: CASSLNNGRQQFF; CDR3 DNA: TGTGCCAGCAGCTTAAACAACGGACGGCAGCAGTTCTTC
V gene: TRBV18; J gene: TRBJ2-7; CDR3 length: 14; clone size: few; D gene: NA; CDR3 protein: CASSPSGASYEQYF; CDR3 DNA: TGTGCCAGCTCACCATCCGGGGCTTCCTACGAGCAGTACTTC
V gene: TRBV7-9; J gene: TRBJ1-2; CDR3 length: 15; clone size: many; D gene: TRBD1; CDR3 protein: CASSLVGTANYGYTF; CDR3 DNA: TGTGCCAGCAGCTTAGTAGGGACAGCTAACTATGGCTACACCTTC
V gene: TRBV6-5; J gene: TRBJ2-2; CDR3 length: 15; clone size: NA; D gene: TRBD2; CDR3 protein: CASRGLAANTGELFF; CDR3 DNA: TGTGCCAGCAGGGGACTAGCGGCAAACACCGGGGAGCTGTTTTTT
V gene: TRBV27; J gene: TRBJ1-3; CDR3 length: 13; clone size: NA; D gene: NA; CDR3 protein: CASSLLIGNTIYF; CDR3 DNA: TGTGCCAGCAGTTTATTAATTGGGAACACCATATATTTT
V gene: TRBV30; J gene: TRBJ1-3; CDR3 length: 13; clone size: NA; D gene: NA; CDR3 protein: CASLLGSGNTIYF; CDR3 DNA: TGTGCCTCCCTCCTGGGGTCTGGAAACACCATATATTTT
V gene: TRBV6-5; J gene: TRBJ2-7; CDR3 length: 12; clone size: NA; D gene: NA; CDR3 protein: CASRGIRYEQYF; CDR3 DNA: TGTGCTTCGAGGGGTATCCGCTACGAGCAGTACTTC